A single sample gave rise to the 25 T cell receptor beta chains below, sequenced in a study of OX40 agonist ivuxolimab in advanced cancers. TCRdb keeps only in-frame clones here, not all; method: immunoSEQ multiplex PCR. The repertoire has more than 70,000 clones, roughly 89% of them found once; the top ten carry 10% to 12%. The sample here was CD4+ or CD8+ T cells sorted from blood, taken in a trial of the OX40 agonist ivuxolimab. Every receptor here comes from an adult with an advanced solid tumor such as melanoma, head and neck, liver or kidney cancer.

The chain has TRBV6-1 and TRBJ2-2; no definite D call. CDR3 length equals 14 residues. CDR1 and CDR2 from the germline V gene are MNHNS and SASEGT. V was clipped by 4 bases and J by 5 bases, with 11 bases between them. CDR3 sequence reads: CASSVAYDTGELFF. CDR3 DNA sequence: TGTGCCAGCAGTGTCGCCTACGATACCGGGGAGCTGTTTTTT.

The chain couples TRBV28 to TRBJ1-4, with D possibly being TRBD1 (5 bases). V lost 2 bases and J lost 1, with 8 bases in between. Germline V CDR1 and CDR2: MDHEN, SYDVKM. The CDR3 has 15 residues. The CDR3 DNA reads as TGTGCCAGCAGTTTAAAGGGACGAACTAATGAAAAACTGTTTTTT. Its translation is CASSLKGRTNEKLFF.

The chain joins TRBV27 to TRBJ2-7; the match to TRBD2 covers 16 bases. Germline V gives CDR1 MNHEY, CDR2 SMNVEV (reference sequence). This CDR3 is 19 amino acids long. V was pared by 4 bases and J by 1 base, with 10 bases of the junction left unmatched. The CDR3 bases are TGTGCCAGCAGTTCGTCCGGGACTAGCGGGAGGGCGAGGTCCTACGAGCAGTACTTC. This encodes CASSSSGTSGRARSYEQYF.

This clone was picked up a small number of times. The CDR3 reads CASSDIGNQPQHF. In DNA, the CDR3 is TGTGCCAGCAGTGACATCGGCAATCAGCCCCAGCATTTT. The chain couples TRBV2 to TRBJ1-5, with D unclear. Trimming pared 3 bases from V and 2 bases from J, leaving 5 bases between. The germline V gene has CDR1 SNHLY and CDR2 FYNNEI. There are 13 residues in the CDR3.

The CDR3 coding sequence is TGTGCCAGCAGGGGAGCGGGAGGGCCTTTGACCCAGTACTTC. Its translation: CASRGAGGPLTQYF. V is TRBV25-1 and J is TRBJ2-5; 10 bases match TRBD2. Germline values: CDR1 MGHDK, CDR2 SYGVNS. There are 14 residues in the CDR3. The J segment lost 7 bases and the V segment lost 6 bases, leaving 8 bases of the junction unmatched.

The V gene is TRBV4-2, the J gene TRBJ2-4; no firm D call. The CDR3 is 17 residues long. CDR1 and CDR2 from the germline V gene are LGHNA and YNFKEQ. V lost 3 bases to trimming and J lost 5 bases, with 20 bases between them. DNA of the CDR3: TGTGCCAGCAGCCACTTGGGGTATTCCATCACTCAAAACATTCAGTACTTC. Its translation is CASSHLGYSITQNIQYF.

The rearrangement joins TRBV25-1 to TRBJ2-7; 7 positions match TRBD2. J lost 6 bases, V lost 2 bases, and 7 bases had no gene match. Germline loops: CDR1 MGHDK, CDR2 SYGVNS. CDR3 length equals 14 residues. CDR3 sequence (DNA): TGTGCCAGCAGTGAAGTGGGGGGGACTCGCGAGCAGTACTTC. Translated: CASSEVGGTREQYF.

The chain uses TRBV4-2 and TRBJ1-1; TRBD1 matches 8 bases. CDR3 length equals 18 residues. Trimming at V came to 0 bases and at J to 3 bases, leaving 12 bases not matched to a gene. Germline-derived CDR1 and CDR2 are LGHNA and YNFKEQ. DNA for the CDR3: TGTGCCAGCAGCCAAGAGGGACTTAGGACAGGGCGGGACACTGAAGCTTTCTTT. Amino acids: CASSQEGLRTGRDTEAFF.

V gene TRBV6-1 combines with J gene TRBJ2-7, with D perhaps matching TRBD2 (6 bases). The CDR3 runs 13 residues. Germline CDR1 and CDR2: MNHNS and SASEGT. V lost 2 bases and J lost 4, with 9 bases in between. The CDR3 DNA follows: TGTGCCAGCAGTGAACACGGGACTTACGAGCAGTACTTC. This encodes CASSEHGTYEQYF.

The chain uses TRBV29-1 and TRBJ2-3, with 7 bases that match TRBD2. Germline trimming cut 7 bases from V and 0 bases from J; bases unmatched to any gene: 7. CDR1 SQVTM and CDR2 ANQGSEA come from the germline V gene. This CDR3 is built from 14 residues. CDR3 in amino acids: CSAGSGTSTDTQYF. For the CDR3, the DNA is TGCAGCGCTGGGAGCGGGACTAGCACAGATACGCAGTATTTT.

This chain links TRBV6-5 with TRBJ1-6; tentatively, D is TRBD1 (5 bases). CDR1 MNHEY and CDR2 SVGAGI come from the germline V gene. This CDR3 has 15 residues. Trimming shortened V by 2 bases and J by 10 bases, and 15 bases separated the two germline ends. The CDR3 sequence: CASSYDLGARSPLHF. The CDR3 DNA sequence: TGTGCCAGCAGTTACGACTTAGGGGCTCGGTCACCCCTCCACTTT.

The V gene is TRBV27, the J gene TRBJ2-5, with D perhaps matching TRBD2 (6 bases). This CDR3 has 14 amino acids. Germline CDR1 MNHEY, CDR2 SMNVEV (reference sequence). Trimming took off 4 bases at V and 4 bases at J, with 13 bases between the two ends. CDR3 bases: TGTGCCAGCAGTTCCCGACTAGGCGGAGAGACCCAGTACTTC. Translating it yields CASSSRLGGETQYF.

This clone was recorded only once. The chain joins TRBV6-1 to TRBJ2-7; the match to TRBD1 covers 7 bases. Trimming took 5 bases from V and 1 from J; bases not matched to a gene: 5. CDR1 and CDR2 (germline): MNHNS, SASEGT. The CDR3 runs to 14 residues. The CDR3 is CASSIQGLSYEQYF. The CDR3 nucleotides read TGTGCCAGCAGTATACAGGGGTTATCCTACGAGCAGTACTTC.

The J gene is TRBJ2-1, the V gene TRBV28; either TRBD1 or TRBD2 may fit D (7 bases each). With 1 base removed from V and 4 bases from J, the gap between germline ends came to 14 bases. This CDR3 spans 16 amino acids. The germline V gene has CDR1 MDHEN and CDR2 SYDVKM. The CDR3 DNA reads TGTGCCAGCAGTTTATCCGGGACAGCGGGGTACAATGAGCAGTTCTTC. Translating gives CASSLSGTAGYNEQFF.

The chain uses TRBV6-1 and TRBJ2-1, with a tentative D call TRBD1 (5 bases). CDR3 length equals 12 residues. Per the germline V gene, CDR1 is MNHNS and CDR2 is SASEGT. Trimming removed 2 bases at V and 6 bases at J, with 5 bases between. The CDR3 sequence: CASSEQGNEQFF. The CDR3 DNA follows: TGTGCCAGCAGTGAACAGGGCAATGAGCAGTTCTTC.

The chain employs TRBV11-2 and TRBJ1-2; a possible D gene is TRBD1 (5 bases). The CDR3 is 16 residues long. The V and J ends lost 2 bases and 4 bases respectively, with 17 bases between them. Germline V gives CDR1 SGHAT, CDR2 FQNNGV. CDR3 region: CASSLFGANSFYGYTF. CDR3 DNA: TGTGCCAGCAGCTTATTTGGGGCGAACAGCTTCTATGGCTACACCTTC.

V usage is TRBV5-1 and J usage is TRBJ1-2, with a tentative D call TRBD1 (5 bases). Germline lookup yields CDR1 SGHRS and CDR2 YFSETQ. The CDR3 is 14 residues long. V gave up 4 bases and J gave up 12 bases, with 22 bases separating them. CDR3 residues: CASSLSERQGRDTF. CDR3 nucleotides: TGCGCCAGCAGCCTTTCGGAAAGGCAGGGTCGGGACACCTTC.

The chain is built from TRBV5-1 and TRBJ2-7, with D uncertain. This CDR3 contains 15 residues. The V gene lost 7 bases and the J gene lost 0 bases, with 17 bases spanning the gap. Germline V gene data show CDR1 as SGHRS and CDR2 as YFSETQ. The CDR3 sequence: CASRLRFSSSYEQYF. CDR3 in DNA: TGCGCCAGCCGCCTCCGGTTCTCCAGCTCCTACGAGCAGTACTTC.

This clone appeared a single time. The V gene is TRBV19, the J gene TRBJ1-1, with D possibly matching TRBD1 (6 bases). Germline V gene sequence: CDR1 LNHDA, CDR2 SQIVND (reference sequence). The CDR3 runs to 15 residues. The ends were cut back, 2 bases at V and 11 bases at J, with 21 bases in the middle. The CDR3 spells CASSIQKSSGTRAFF. In nucleotides, the CDR3 is TGTGCCAGTAGTATACAAAAGAGCTCGGGGACAAGGGCTTTCTTT.

V gene TRBV5-1 combines with J gene TRBJ2-5, with 7 bases lining up with TRBD1. The end of the DNA is better explained by TRBJ2-7, so the J call may be wrong. Per the germline V gene, CDR1 is SGHRS and CDR2 is YFSETQ. This CDR3 comprises 14 residues. CDR3: CASSLAGQASEQYF. The DNA for the CDR3 is TGCGCCAGCAGCTTGGCCGGACAGGCATCCGAGCAGTACTTC.

The rearrangement uses TRBV2 and TRBJ1-6; D is possibly TRBD1 (6 bases). In germline, CDR1 is SNHLY, CDR2 FYNNEI. The CDR3 consists of 14 residues. Trimming took off 5 bases at V and 10 bases at J, with 15 bases between the two ends. The CDR3 spells CASSLQGRGSPLHF. As DNA, the CDR3 is TGTGCCAGCAGTCTACAGGGTAGGGGGTCACCCCTCCACTTT.

The V and J genes are TRBV5-6 and TRBJ1-2; D remains unclear. CDR3 length: 13 residues. Germline assignment: CDR1 SGHDT and CDR2 YYEEEE. Deletions cut 4 bases from V and 2 bases from J, with 9 bases between. CDR3 DNA sequence: TGTGCCAGCAGCCCCTGGGCAAACTATGGCTACACCTTC. Its translation is CASSPWANYGYTF.

The rearrangement uses TRBV10-1 and TRBJ2-7; D might be TRBD2 (5 bases). This CDR3 has 14 amino acids. Trimming removed 3 bases at V and 0 bases at J, with 9 bases between. Germline CDR1 reads WNHNN; CDR2 reads SYGVQD (reference sequence). The CDR3 sequence is CASSDGGSSYEQYF. Here the CDR3 DNA reads TGCGCCAGCAGTGACGGAGGAAGCTCCTACGAGCAGTACTTC.

The rearrangement uses TRBV2 and TRBJ2-7; 8 nucleotides agree with TRBD2. The CDR3 loop spans 14 amino acids. V trimming: 4 bases; J trimming: 7 bases; junction bases outside the gene matches: 9. Germline CDR1 reads SNHLY; CDR2 reads FYNNEI. CDR3 region: CASSGERGTREQYF. In DNA, the CDR3 is TGTGCCAGCAGTGGGGAGCGGGGGACTCGGGAGCAGTACTTC. The variable domain in full, with the rest retrieved from reference TRBV2 and TRBJ2-7, is EPEVTQTPSHQVTQMGQEVILRCVPISNHLYFYWYRQILGQKVEFLVSFYNNEISEKSEIFDDQFSVERPDGSNFTLKIRSTKLEDSAMYFCASSGERGTREQYFGPGTRLTVT.

The chain carries TRBV7-6 and TRBJ2-1; 13 nucleotides match TRBD2. Germline V gene data show CDR1 as SGHVS and CDR2 as FNYEAQ. Trimming removed 2 bases from V and 1 base from J; junction bases left unmatched: 11. CDR3 length: 20 residues. CDR3 DNA: TGTGCCAGCAGCTTATACCCGGGACTAGCGGGAAGTAGGTCCTACAATGAGCAGTTCTTC. This translates into CASSLYPGLAGSRSYNEQFF.